Only a few counts were recorded for the clone carrying this T cell receptor beta chain. Donation came from healthy Caucasian individuals in Russia who were aged 6 to 90. CDR1 and CDR2 (germline): SQVTM, ANQGSEA. Between the trimmed V and J ends, which lost 6 bases and 4 bases, there was a span of 12 bases. The CDR3 runs 12 residues. This entry belongs to a study of blood T cells in healthy people across ages. PCR was performed a second time for roughly 7 to 11 cycles using a sample-barcoded 5' primer and a J-beta primer mix. One entry per CDR3 protein, called by TCRdb with MiXCR from the 5' RACE reads. There are about 1.4 million distinct CDR3 sequences in the sample; approximately 59% occur only once, and about 6.3% lies in the top ten.

This rearrangement joins TRBV29-1 to TRBJ2-5; D remains ambiguous. Sequenced material: blood. This receptor was identified in a man aged 18 to 29 in good health. CDR3 DNA: TGCAGCGTCCGGATTAACGGAGAGACCCAGTACTTC. It codes for CSVRINGETQYF.